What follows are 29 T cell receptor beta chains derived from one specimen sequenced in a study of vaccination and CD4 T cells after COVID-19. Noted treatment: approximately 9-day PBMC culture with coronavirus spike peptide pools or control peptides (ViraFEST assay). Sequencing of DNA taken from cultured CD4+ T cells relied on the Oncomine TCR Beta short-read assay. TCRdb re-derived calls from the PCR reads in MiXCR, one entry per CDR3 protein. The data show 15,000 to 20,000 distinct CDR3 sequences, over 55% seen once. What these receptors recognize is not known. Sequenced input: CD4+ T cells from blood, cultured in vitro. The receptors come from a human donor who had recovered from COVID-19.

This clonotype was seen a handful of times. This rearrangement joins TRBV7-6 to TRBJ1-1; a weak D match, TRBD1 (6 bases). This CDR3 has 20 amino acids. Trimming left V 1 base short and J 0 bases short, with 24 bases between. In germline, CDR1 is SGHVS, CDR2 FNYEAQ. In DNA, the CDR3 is TGTGCCAGCAGCTTAGTAAGTTCGGGGGGCGGTGGTATCATGAACACTGAAGCTTTCTTT. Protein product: CASSLVSSGGGGIMNTEAFF.

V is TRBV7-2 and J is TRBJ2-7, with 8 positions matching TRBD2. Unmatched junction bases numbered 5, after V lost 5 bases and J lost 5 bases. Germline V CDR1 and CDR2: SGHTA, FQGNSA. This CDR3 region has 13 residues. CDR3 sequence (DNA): TGTGCCAGCAGCCTGACTAGCGTCCACGAGCAGTACTTC. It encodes CASSLTSVHEQYF.

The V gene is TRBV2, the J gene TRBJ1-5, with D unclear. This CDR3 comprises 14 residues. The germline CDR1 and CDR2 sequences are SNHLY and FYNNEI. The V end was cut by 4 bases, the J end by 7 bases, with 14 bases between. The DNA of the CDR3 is TGTGCCAGCAGTGTTGATCAGGTACAGCAGCCCCAGCATTTT. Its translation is CASSVDQVQQPQHF.

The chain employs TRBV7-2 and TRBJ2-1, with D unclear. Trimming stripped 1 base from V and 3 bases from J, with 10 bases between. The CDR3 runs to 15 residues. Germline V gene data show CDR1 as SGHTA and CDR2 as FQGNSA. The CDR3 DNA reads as TGTGCCAGCAGCTTAGTACAGACTCTCTACAATGAGCAGTTCTTC. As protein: CASSLVQTLYNEQFF.

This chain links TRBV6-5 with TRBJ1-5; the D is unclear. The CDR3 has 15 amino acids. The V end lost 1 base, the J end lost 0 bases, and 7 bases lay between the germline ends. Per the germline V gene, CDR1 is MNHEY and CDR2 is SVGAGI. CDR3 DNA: TGTGCCAGCAGTTACTGGCAGACTAGCAATCAGCCCCAGCATTTT. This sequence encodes CASSYWQTSNQPQHF.

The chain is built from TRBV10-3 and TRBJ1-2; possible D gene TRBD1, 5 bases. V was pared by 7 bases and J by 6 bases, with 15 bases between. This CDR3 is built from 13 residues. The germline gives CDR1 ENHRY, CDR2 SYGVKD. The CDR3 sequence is CAITDSTKDGYTF. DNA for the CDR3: TGTGCCATCACCGACAGTACGAAAGATGGCTACACCTTC.

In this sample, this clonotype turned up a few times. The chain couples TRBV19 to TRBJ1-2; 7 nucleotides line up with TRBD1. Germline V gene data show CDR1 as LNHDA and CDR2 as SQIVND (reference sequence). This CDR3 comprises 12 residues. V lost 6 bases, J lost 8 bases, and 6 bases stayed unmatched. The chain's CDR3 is CASSKTGLGYTF. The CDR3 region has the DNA TGTGCCAGTAGCAAGACAGGGTTGGGCTACACCTTC.

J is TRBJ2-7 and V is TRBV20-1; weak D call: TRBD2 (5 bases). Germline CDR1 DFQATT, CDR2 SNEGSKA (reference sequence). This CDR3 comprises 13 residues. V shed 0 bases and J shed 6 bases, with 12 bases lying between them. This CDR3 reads CSARDWRVFEQYF. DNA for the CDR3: TGCAGTGCTAGAGATTGGCGGGTTTTCGAGCAGTACTTC.

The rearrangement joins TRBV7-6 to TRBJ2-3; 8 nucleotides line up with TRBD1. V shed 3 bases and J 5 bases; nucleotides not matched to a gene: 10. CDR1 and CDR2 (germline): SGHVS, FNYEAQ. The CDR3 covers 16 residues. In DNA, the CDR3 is TGTGCCAGCAGCTTTCTGGTAGGACAGGGTCGAGATACGCAGTATTTT. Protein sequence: CASSFLVGQGRDTQYF.

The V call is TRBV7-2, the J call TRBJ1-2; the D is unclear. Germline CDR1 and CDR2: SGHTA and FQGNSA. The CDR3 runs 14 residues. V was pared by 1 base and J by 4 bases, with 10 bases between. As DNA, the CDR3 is TGTGCCAGCAGCTTAGTAGGCGATCGCTATGGCTACACCTTC. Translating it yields CASSLVGDRYGYTF.

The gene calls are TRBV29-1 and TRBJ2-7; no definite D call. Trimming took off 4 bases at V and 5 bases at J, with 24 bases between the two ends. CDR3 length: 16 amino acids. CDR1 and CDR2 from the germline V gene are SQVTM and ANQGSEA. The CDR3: CSVALLMGSKRNEQYF. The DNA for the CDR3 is TGCAGCGTTGCCCTCCTCATGGGTAGCAAAAGGAACGAGCAGTACTTC.

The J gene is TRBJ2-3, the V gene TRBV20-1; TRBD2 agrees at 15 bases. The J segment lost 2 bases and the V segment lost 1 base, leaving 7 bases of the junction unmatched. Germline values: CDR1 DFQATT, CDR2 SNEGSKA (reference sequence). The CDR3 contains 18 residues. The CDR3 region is CSARAWTSGGVFTDTQYF. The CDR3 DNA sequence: TGCAGTGCTAGAGCTTGGACTAGCGGGGGGGTATTCACAGATACGCAGTATTTT.

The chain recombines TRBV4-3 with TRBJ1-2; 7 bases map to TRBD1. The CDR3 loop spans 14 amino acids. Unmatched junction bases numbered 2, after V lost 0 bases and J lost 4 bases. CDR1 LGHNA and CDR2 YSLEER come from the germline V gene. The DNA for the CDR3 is TGCGCCAGCAGCCAAGACAGGGGGATCTATGGCTACACCTTC. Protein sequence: CASSQDRGIYGYTF.

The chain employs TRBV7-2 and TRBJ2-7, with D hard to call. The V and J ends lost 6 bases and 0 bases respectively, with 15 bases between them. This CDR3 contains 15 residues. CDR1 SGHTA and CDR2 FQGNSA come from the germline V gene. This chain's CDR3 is CASSYRPGPSYEQYF. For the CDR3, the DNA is TGTGCCAGCAGTTATCGTCCCGGGCCCTCCTACGAGCAGTACTTC.

This CDR3 reads CASSWDAGRLNTDTQYF. The CDR3 region has the DNA TGTGCCAGCAGCTGGGACGCGGGGCGACTAAACACAGATACGCAGTATTTT. The rearrangement links TRBV7-8 to TRBJ2-3; D may be TRBD2 (6 bases). Germline CDR1 SGHVS, CDR2 FQNEAQ. The CDR3 is 17 residues long. V lost 4 bases and J lost 2, with 19 bases in between.

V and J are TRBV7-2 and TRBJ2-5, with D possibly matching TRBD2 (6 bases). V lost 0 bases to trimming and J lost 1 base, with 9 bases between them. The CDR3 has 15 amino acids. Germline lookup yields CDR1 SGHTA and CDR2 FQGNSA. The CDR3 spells CASSLAASVQETQYF. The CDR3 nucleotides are TGTGCCAGCAGCTTAGCGGCTAGCGTCCAAGAGACCCAGTACTTC.

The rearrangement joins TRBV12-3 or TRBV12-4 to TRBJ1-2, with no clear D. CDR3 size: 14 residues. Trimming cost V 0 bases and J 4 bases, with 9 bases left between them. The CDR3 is CASSLAQAIYGYTF. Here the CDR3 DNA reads TGTGCCAGCAGTTTAGCGCAGGCCATCTATGGCTACACCTTC.

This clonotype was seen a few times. The CDR3, as DNA: TGTGCCTGGATAGAACAGACAGGGGGCGTAAGCTACGAGCAGTACTTC. It encodes CAWIEQTGGVSYEQYF. This chain links TRBV30 with TRBJ2-7, with TRBD1 matching 10 bases. Germline-derived CDR1 and CDR2 are GTSNPN and SVGIG (reference sequence). The V gene end was trimmed by 4 bases and the J gene end by 3 bases; junction bases not matched to a gene: 12. CDR3 length equals 16 residues.

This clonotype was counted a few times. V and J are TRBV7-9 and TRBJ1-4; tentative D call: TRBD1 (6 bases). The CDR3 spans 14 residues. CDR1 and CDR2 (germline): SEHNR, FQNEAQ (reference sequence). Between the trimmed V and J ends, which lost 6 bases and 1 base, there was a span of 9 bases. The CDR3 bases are TGTGCCAGCAGGCGACAGGAAACTAATGAAAAACTGTTTTTT. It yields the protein CASRRQETNEKLFF.

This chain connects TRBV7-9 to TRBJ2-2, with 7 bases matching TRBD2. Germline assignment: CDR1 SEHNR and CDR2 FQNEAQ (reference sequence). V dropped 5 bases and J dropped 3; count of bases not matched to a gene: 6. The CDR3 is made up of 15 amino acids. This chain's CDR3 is CASSEQREDTGELFF. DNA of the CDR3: TGTGCCAGCAGCGAACAGCGGGAAGACACCGGGGAGCTGTTTTTT.

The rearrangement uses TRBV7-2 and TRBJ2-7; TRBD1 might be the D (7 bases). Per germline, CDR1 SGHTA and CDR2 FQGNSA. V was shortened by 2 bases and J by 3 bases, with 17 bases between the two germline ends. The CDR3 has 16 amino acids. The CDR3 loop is CASSLKGGQALYEQYF. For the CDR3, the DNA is TGTGCCAGCAGCTTAAAGGGAGGACAGGCCCTCTACGAGCAGTACTTC.

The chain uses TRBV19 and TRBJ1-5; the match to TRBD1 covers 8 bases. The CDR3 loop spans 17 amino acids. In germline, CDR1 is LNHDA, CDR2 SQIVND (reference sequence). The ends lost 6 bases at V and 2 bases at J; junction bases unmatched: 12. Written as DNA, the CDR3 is TGTGCCAGTAGGCTAGACCCAGGGGGCTCGGGCAATCAGCCCCAGCATTTT. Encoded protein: CASRLDPGGSGNQPQHF.

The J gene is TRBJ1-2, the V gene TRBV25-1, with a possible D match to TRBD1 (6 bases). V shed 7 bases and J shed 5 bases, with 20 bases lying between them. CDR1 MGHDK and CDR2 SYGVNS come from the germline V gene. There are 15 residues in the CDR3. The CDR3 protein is CASNLAPGTQYGYTF. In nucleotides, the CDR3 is TGTGCCAGCAACCTAGCTCCCGGGACACAGTATGGCTACACCTTC.

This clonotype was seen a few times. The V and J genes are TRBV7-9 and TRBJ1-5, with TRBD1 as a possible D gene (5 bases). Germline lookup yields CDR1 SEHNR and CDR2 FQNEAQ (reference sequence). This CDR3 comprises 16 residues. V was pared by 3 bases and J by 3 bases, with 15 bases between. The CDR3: CASSFGLGPLNQPQHF. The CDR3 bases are TGTGCCAGCAGCTTCGGGTTGGGGCCCCTCAATCAGCCCCAGCATTTT. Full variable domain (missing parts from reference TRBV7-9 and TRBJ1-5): DTGVSQNPRHKITKRGQNVTFRCDPISEHNRLYWYRQTLGQGPEFLTYFQNEAQLEKSRLLSDRFSAERPKGSFSTLEIQRTEQGDSAMYLCASSFGLGPLNQPQHFGDGTRLSIL.

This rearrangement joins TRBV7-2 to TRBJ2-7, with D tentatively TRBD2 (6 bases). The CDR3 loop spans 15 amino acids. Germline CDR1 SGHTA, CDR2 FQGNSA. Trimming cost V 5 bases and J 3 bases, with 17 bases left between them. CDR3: CASSHRDFIDYEQYF. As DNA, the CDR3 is TGTGCCAGCAGCCACCGGGACTTCATAGACTACGAGCAGTACTTC.

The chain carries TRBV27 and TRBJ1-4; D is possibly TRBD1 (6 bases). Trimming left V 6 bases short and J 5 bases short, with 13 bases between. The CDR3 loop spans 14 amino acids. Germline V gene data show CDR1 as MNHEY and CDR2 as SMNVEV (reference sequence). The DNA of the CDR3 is TGTGCCAGCAGCCGACAGCAGGGGAATGAAAAACTGTTTTTT. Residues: CASSRQQGNEKLFF.

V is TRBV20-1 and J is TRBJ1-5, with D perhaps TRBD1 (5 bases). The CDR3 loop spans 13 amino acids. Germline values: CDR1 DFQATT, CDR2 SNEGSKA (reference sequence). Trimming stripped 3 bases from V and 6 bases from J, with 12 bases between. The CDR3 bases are TGCAGTGCTAGTTGGGGTGGGGCTCAGCCCCAGCATTTT. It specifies CSASWGGAQPQHF.

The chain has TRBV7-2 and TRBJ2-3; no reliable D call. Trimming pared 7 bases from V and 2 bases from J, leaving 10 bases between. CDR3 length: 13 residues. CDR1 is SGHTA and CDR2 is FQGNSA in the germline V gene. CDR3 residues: CASKSRLTDTQYF. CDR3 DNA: TGTGCCAGCAAGAGCAGGCTCACAGATACGCAGTATTTT. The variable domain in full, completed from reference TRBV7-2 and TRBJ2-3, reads GAGVSQSPSNKVTEKGKDVELRCDPISGHTALYWYRQSLGQGLEFLIYFQGNSAPDKSGLPSDRFSAERTGGSVSTLTIQRTQQEDSAVYLCASKSRLTDTQYFGPGTRLTVL.

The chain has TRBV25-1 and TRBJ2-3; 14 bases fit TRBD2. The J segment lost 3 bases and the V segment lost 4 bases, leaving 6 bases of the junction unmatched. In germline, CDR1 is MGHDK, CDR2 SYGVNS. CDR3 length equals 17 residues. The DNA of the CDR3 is TGTGCCAGCAGTGGGACATGGACTAGCGGGAGGACAGATACGCAGTATTTT. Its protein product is CASSGTWTSGRTDTQYF.